These 13 T cell receptor beta chains were sequenced from one sample in a study of T cell responses to AZD1222 COVID-19 vaccine. Sequenced by immunoSEQ multiplex PCR; TCRdb stores in-frame clones only, minus some. The sample has roughly 67,000 clones, around 88% seen once. The input for sequencing was peripheral blood, taken on day 0 of AZD1222 vaccination. All receptors derive from an adult in good health.

The gene calls are TRBV11-1 and TRBJ2-5; D unclear. CDR3 length equals 13 residues. CDR1 is SGHAT and CDR2 is FQDESV in the germline V gene (reference sequence). The germline V and J ends were trimmed by 2 bases and 1 base, with 5 bases remaining between them. CDR3 DNA sequence: TGTGCCAGCAGCTTATACTTCCAAGAGACCCAGTACTTC. Its protein is CASSLYFQETQYF.

This rearrangement joins TRBV28 to TRBJ1-6; D remains ambiguous. Between the trimmed V and J ends, which lost 2 bases and 10 bases, there was a span of 9 bases. In germline, CDR1 is MDHEN, CDR2 SYDVKM. This CDR3 comprises 13 residues. The CDR3: CASSLPQRSPLHF. The CDR3 DNA is TGTGCCAGCAGTTTACCCCAAAGGTCACCCCTCCACTTT. The full variable domain, with the rest looked up from reference TRBV28 and TRBJ1-6, is DVKVTQSSRYLVKRTGEKVFLECVQDMDHENMFWYRQDPGLGLRLIYFSYDVKMKEKGDIPEGYSVSREKKERFSLILESASTNQTSMYLCASSLPQRSPLHFGNGTRLTVT.

The chain couples TRBV29-1 to TRBJ2-5; D not resolved. Trimming shortened V by 3 bases and J by 2 bases, and 4 bases separated the two germline ends. In germline, CDR1 is SQVTM, CDR2 ANQGSEA. The CDR3 totals 11 residues. The CDR3, as DNA: TGCAGCGTTGATCGGCAAGAGACCCAGTACTTC. Amino acids: CSVDRQETQYF.

This clone was seen once. The rearrangement links TRBV4-3 to TRBJ1-1; 9 positions match TRBD1. This CDR3 is 17 amino acids long. Trimming took 1 base from V and 1 from J; bases not matched to a gene: 7. Germline V gives CDR1 LGHNA, CDR2 YSLEER. CDR3 sequence reads: CASSQALTGGRNTEAFF. The CDR3 DNA follows: TGCGCCAGCAGCCAAGCTCTGACAGGGGGTAGGAACACTGAAGCTTTCTTT.

This chain links TRBV13 with TRBJ2-7; TRBD1 matches 11 bases. Trimming removed 5 bases from V and 1 base from J; junction bases left unmatched: 16. Germline assignment: CDR1 PRHDT and CDR2 FYEKMQ (reference sequence). The CDR3 is made up of 19 amino acids. This CDR3 reads CASSETTGTGGGLSYEQYF. In DNA, the CDR3 is TGTGCCAGCAGCGAGACAACCGGGACAGGGGGTGGATTGTCCTACGAGCAGTACTTC. Full variable domain (rest looked up from reference TRBV13 and TRBJ2-7): AAGVIQSPRHLIKEKRETATLKCYPIPRHDTVYWYQQGPGQDPQFLISFYEKMQSDKGSIPDRFSAQQFSDYHSELNMSSLELGDSALYFCASSETTGTGGGLSYEQYFGPGTRLTVT.

V gene TRBV5-1 combines with J gene TRBJ2-2; TRBD1 matches 10 bases. V was pared by 1 base and J by 4 bases, with 4 bases of the junction left unmatched. The CDR3 runs 16 residues. Germline V lookup: CDR1 SGHRS, CDR2 YFSETQ. CDR3 residues: CASSLSGTGATGELFF. Written as DNA, the CDR3 is TGCGCCAGCAGCTTGTCCGGGACAGGGGCCACCGGGGAGCTGTTTTTT.

The chain uses TRBV19 and TRBJ1-2; 7 positions match TRBD1. Germline assignment: CDR1 LNHDA and CDR2 SQIVND (reference sequence). The length of the CDR3 is 13 residues. The V segment lost 7 bases and the J segment 5 bases; nucleotides outside the gene matches: 7. CDR3 DNA: TGTGCCAGTACCAACAGGGGCAGTTATGGCTACACCTTC. Residues: CASTNRGSYGYTF. Full variable domain (outside the CDR3, taken from reference TRBV19 and TRBJ1-2): DGGITQSPKYLFRKEGQNVTLSCEQNLNHDAMYWYRQDPGQGLRLIYYSQIVNDFQKGDIAEGYSVSREKKESFPLTVTSAQKNPTAFYLCASTNRGSYGYTFGSGTRLTVV.

This chain joins TRBV29-1 and TRBJ2-7; D unclear. V was cut by 7 bases and J by 1 base, with 11 bases left in between. The CDR3 has 12 residues. CDR1 SQVTM and CDR2 ANQGSEA come from the germline V gene. DNA for the CDR3: TGCAGCGCTTATACACTGTCCTACGAGCAGTACTTC. Residues: CSAYTLSYEQYF.

This clone was counted a few times. The V call is TRBV6-1, the J call TRBJ2-7; TRBD2 agrees at 8 bases. Per germline, CDR1 MNHNS and CDR2 SASEGT. The CDR3 is made up of 16 amino acids. Trimming took 1 base from V and 3 from J; bases not matched to a gene: 8. As DNA, the CDR3 is TGTGCCAGCAGTGAAGAGGAGGGCGGGGGGCTCTACGAGCAGTACTTC. As protein: CASSEEEGGGLYEQYF.

The J gene is TRBJ2-5, the V gene TRBV15; no clear D gene. V shed 1 base and J shed 4 bases, with 10 bases lying between them. CDR3 length: 14 residues. CDR1 is LNHNV, CDR2 YYDKDF, per germline (reference sequence). The CDR3 sequence is CATSRAETRETQYF. CDR3 DNA sequence: TGTGCCACCAGCAGAGCTGAGACTCGAGAGACCCAGTACTTC.

The chain combines TRBV5-1 with TRBJ2-7; 10 nucleotides agree with TRBD1. This CDR3 region has 15 residues. V lost 4 bases, J lost 7 bases, and 11 bases stayed unmatched. Germline assignment: CDR1 SGHRS and CDR2 YFSETQ. CDR3 in amino acids: CASSGGTGAPGEQYF. Written as DNA, the CDR3 is TGCGCCAGCAGCGGAGGGACAGGGGCCCCGGGGGAGCAGTACTTC.

The chain recombines TRBV28 with TRBJ2-7; D ambiguous. The V and J ends lost 7 bases and 5 bases respectively, with 21 bases between them. Germline lookup yields CDR1 MDHEN and CDR2 SYDVKM. The CDR3 length is 15 residues. CDR3 amino acids: CASTTDADPRNEQYF. As DNA, the CDR3 is TGTGCCAGCACCACTGATGCGGACCCCCGGAACGAGCAGTACTTC.

V usage is TRBV11-3 and J usage is TRBJ2-1, with no clear D. Germline assignment: CDR1 SGHNT and CDR2 YENEEA. The ends were cut back, 4 bases at V and 5 bases at J, with 12 bases in the middle. The CDR3 sequence is 14 residues long. CDR3: CASSSHGRDNEQFF. CDR3 coding DNA: TGTGCCAGCAGCTCCCACGGACGGGACAATGAGCAGTTCTTC.